This TCR beta chain was obtained from a study of blood T cell repertoires in COVID-19. About the research overall: Both acute and convalescent COVID-19 samples were obtained from the United States, Italy and Spain. Nucleic acid was either cDNA or gDNA, and it came from T cells, B-cell-depleted T cells, or PBMCs.

Losses at the gene ends were 5 bases for V and 4 bases for J; bases not matched to a gene: 8. Looked up from germline, CDR1 is KGHDR and CDR2 is SFDVKD. The length of the CDR3 is 15 residues. Per the original methods: The authors estimated nucleated cell counts from reference gene primer amplification. Sequencing used immunoSEQ multiplex PCR; TCRdb keeps in-frame clones, though not all of them. V and J calls and clone size come straight from that table; D and trimming were deduced from the DNA. The sample consists of about 130,000 clones, around four fifths of them appearing once. Material: peripheral blood. The chain links TRBV24-1 to TRBJ2-5; TRBD1 aligns across 8 bases. This TCR was sampled from a man between 60 and 75 years old with acute or convalescent COVID-19. This chain's CDR3 is CATSGSDRVRETQYF. CDR3 in DNA: TGTGCCACCAGTGGTTCGGACAGGGTGCGAGAGACCCAGTACTTC.